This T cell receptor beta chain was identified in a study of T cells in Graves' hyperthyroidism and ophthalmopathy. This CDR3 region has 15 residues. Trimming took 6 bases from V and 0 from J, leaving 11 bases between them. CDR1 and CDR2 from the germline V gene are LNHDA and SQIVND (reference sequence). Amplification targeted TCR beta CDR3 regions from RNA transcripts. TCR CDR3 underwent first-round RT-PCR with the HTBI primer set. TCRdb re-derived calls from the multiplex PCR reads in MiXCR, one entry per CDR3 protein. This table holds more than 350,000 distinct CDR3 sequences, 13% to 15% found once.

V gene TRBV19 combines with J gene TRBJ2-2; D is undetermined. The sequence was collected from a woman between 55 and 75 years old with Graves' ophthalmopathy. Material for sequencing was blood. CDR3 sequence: CASRITATNTGELFF. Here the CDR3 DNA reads TGTGCCAGTAGGATAACTGCGACGAACACCGGGGAGCTGTTTTTT.